Listed below are T cell receptor beta chains from one sample, sequenced in a study of blood T cell repertoires in COVID-19. The protocol was immunoSEQ multiplex PCR, while the TCRdb copy is restricted to in-frame clones and leaves out a portion. The sample has about 250,000 clones; over 70% are singletons. The sample consisted of peripheral blood. Every receptor here comes from a woman of 80 years or more with acute or convalescent COVID-19. CDR3s include the opening cysteine and the closing phenylalanine or tryptophan. The D gene is left open where the match is weak. A clone size is listed for some rows: how often the clone was seen (once, few, many), or a class if it is expanded.

d_call j_call clone_size v_call cdr3_aa cdr3_nt
TRBD1 TRBJ2-2 NA TRBV29-1 CSVDLQGTGELFF TGCAGCGTTGACCTACAGGGGACCGGGGAGCTGTTTTTT
NA TRBJ2-7 NA TRBV27 CASSLEAGSYEQYF TGTGCCAGCAGTTTAGAGGCGGGATCCTACGAGCAGTACTTC
TRBD1 TRBJ2-1 NA TRBV6-5 CASSRDRGYNEQFF TGTGCCAGCAGTAGGGACAGGGGCTACAATGAGCAGTTCTTC
TRBD2 TRBJ2-5 NA TRBV7-2 CASSFRGLAGFQETQYF TGTGCCAGCAGCTTCAGAGGACTAGCAGGTTTCCAAGAGACCCAGTACTTC
TRBD1 TRBJ2-7 NA TRBV5-1 CASSLGTGGGEQYF TGCGCCAGCAGCTTGGGGACAGGGGGTGGCGAGCAGTACTTC
NA TRBJ1-1 NA TRBV2 CASNRVSNTEAFF TGTGCCAGCAACAGGGTATCGAACACTGAAGCTTTCTTT
TRBD1 TRBJ1-2 NA TRBV6-1 CASSEGGRGQGSYGYTF TGTGCCAGCAGTGAAGGGGGTAGGGGACAGGGGTCCTATGGCTACACCTTC
TRBD1 TRBJ2-1 NA TRBV6-4 CASSEKEDRADEQFF TGTGCCAGCAGTGAGAAGGAGGACAGGGCTGATGAGCAGTTCTTC
NA TRBJ2-1 NA TRBV18 CASSPLDKLNNEQFF TGTGCCAGCTCACCTTTGGACAAGCTTAACAATGAGCAGTTCTTC
NA TRBJ1-1 NA TRBV5-1 CASSTTTNTEAFF TGCGCCAGCAGCACCACAACGAACACTGAAGCTTTCTTT
NA TRBJ2-3 few TRBV15 CATSRDAGPKGDTQYF TGTGCCACCAGCAGAGATGCGGGGCCAAAGGGAGATACGCAGTATTTT
NA TRBJ2-7 NA TRBV7-9 CASSSQGFEQYF TGTGCCAGCAGCTCCCAGGGCTTTGAGCAGTACTTC
TRBD1 TRBJ1-2 NA TRBV19 CASRGLDRGYGYTF TGTGCCAGTAGGGGGCTGGACAGGGGTTATGGCTACACCTTC
NA TRBJ2-7 NA TRBV10-3 CAISLGGASESYEQYF TGTGCCATCAGCTTGGGTGGCGCCAGCGAGTCCTACGAGCAGTACTTC
NA TRBJ2-7 NA TRBV3-1/TRBV3-2 CASSQAFNGAGTYEQYF TGTGCCAGCAGCCAAGCATTTAACGGGGCGGGGACCTACGAGCAGTACTTC
NA TRBJ1-1 once TRBV29-1 CSVGGGEDTEAFF TGCAGCGTTGGAGGGGGGGAGGACACTGAAGCTTTCTTT
NA TRBJ1-3 NA TRBV5-6 CASSPLLRSSGNTIYF TGTGCCAGCAGCCCGTTACTGAGAAGCTCTGGAAACACCATATATTTT
TRBD1 TRBJ1-4 NA TRBV13 CASSHRQGLEKLFF TGTGCCAGCAGCCACAGACAGGGCTTGGAAAAACTGTTTTTT
NA TRBJ1-1 NA TRBV18 CASSPTQGDTEAFF TGTGCCAGCTCACCAACACAAGGGGACACTGAAGCTTTCTTT
NA TRBJ2-2 NA TRBV11-2 CASSFSENGELFF TGTGCCAGCAGCTTCAGTGAAAACGGGGAGCTGTTTTTT
TRBD1 TRBJ1-1 NA TRBV16 CASSQSEGQTEAFF TGTGCCAGCAGCCAATCGGAGGGACAGACTGAAGCTTTCTTT
TRBD1 TRBJ2-7 few TRBV6-5 CASNGRGKYEQYF TGTGCCAGCAATGGCAGGGGGAAGTACGAGCAGTACTTC
NA TRBJ1-2 NA TRBV6-5 CASSKGLLGYTF TGTGCCAGCAGTAAGGGACTTTTAGGCTACACCTTC
NA TRBJ2-2 few TRBV5-1 CASSATGYPNTGELFF TGCGCCAGCAGCGCCACAGGGTACCCGAACACCGGGGAGCTGTTTTTT
NA TRBJ2-6 NA TRBV7-2 CASSLNGRTSGANVLTF TGTGCCAGCAGCTTAAATGGCAGAACCTCTGGGGCCAACGTCCTGACTTTC
TRBD1 TRBJ1-1 few TRBV7-9 CASSFPTGGTEAFF TGTGCCAGCAGCTTCCCCACAGGGGGAACTGAAGCTTTCTTT
NA TRBJ1-6 NA TRBV9 CASSVGVLGNSPLHF TGTGCCAGCAGCGTAGGGGTATTGGGCAATTCACCTCTCCACTTT
TRBD2 TRBJ2-5 once TRBV6-5 CASSPPSGGQETQYF TGTGCCAGCAGTCCTCCTAGCGGGGGTCAAGAGACCCAGTACTTC
TRBD2 TRBJ2-2 NA TRBV29-1 CSAGGLAGAGELFF TGCAGCGCCGGTGGGCTAGCGGGAGCCGGGGAGCTGTTTTTT
TRBD1 TRBJ1-1 once TRBV7-6 CASTLSLWDREAFF TGTGCCAGCACCCTTAGTCTATGGGACAGGGAAGCTTTCTTT
NA TRBJ2-3 NA TRBV4-2 CASSPLLVSKTDTQYF TGTGCCAGCAGCCCTCTACTAGTTTCCAAAACAGATACGCAGTATTTT
TRBD1 TRBJ1-1 NA TRBV10-2 CASRDRGSTEAFF TGCGCCAGCAGGGACAGGGGGAGCACTGAAGCTTTCTTT
NA TRBJ1-3 once TRBV5-1 CASSPGTLGNTIYF TGCGCCAGCAGCCCCGGGACACTTGGAAACACCATATATTTT
NA TRBJ1-1 few TRBV6-6 CASGRGWNTEAFF TGTGCCAGCGGCCGAGGGTGGAACACTGAAGCTTTCTTT
TRBD2 TRBJ2-7 once TRBV19 CASSPRGTSGGASYEQYF TGTGCCAGTAGTCCTAGGGGGACTAGCGGGGGGGCCTCCTACGAGCAGTACTTC
NA TRBJ1-5 few TRBV10-3 CAISRTDSNQPQHF TGTGCCATCTCCCGGACAGACAGCAATCAGCCCCAGCATTTT
TRBD1 TRBJ1-2 NA TRBV5-6 CASSWTGGIYGYTF TGTGCCAGCAGCTGGACAGGGGGGATATATGGCTACACCTTC
TRBD2 TRBJ2-3 NA TRBV5-4 CASSSLLAGGGTDTQYF TGTGCCAGCAGCTCCCTACTAGCGGGGGGGGGCACAGATACGCAGTATTTT
NA TRBJ1-5 NA TRBV30 CAWSRFIGGKGQPQHF TGTGCCTGGAGCCGGTTCATCGGGGGAAAGGGACAGCCCCAGCATTTT
NA TRBJ2-7 NA TRBV15 CATSRGDIAYEQYF TGTGCCACCAGCAGAGGAGACATCGCCTACGAGCAGTACTTC
NA TRBJ2-3 NA TRBV7-2 CASSPRFAADTQYF TGTGCCAGCAGCCCGCGTTTCGCCGCAGATACGCAGTATTTT
NA TRBJ2-3 NA TRBV5-1 CASSLGFGGLNTQYF TGCGCCAGCAGCTTGGGGTTCGGCGGCTTGAATACGCAGTATTTT